These 27 T cell receptor beta chains share one sample of origin, sequenced in a study of blood T cell repertoires in COVID-19. TCRdb keeps only in-frame clones here, not all; method: immunoSEQ multiplex PCR. Found here are roughly 84,000 clones, about 80% of them singletons; the top ten hold approximately 4.4%. The sample taken for sequencing was peripheral blood. Source of these receptors: a woman aged 45-60 years with acute or convalescent COVID-19.

The chain employs TRBV7-2 and TRBJ1-1; a weak D match, TRBD1 (6 bases). Trimming left V 1 base short and J 4 bases short, with 13 bases between. Germline assignment: CDR1 SGHTA and CDR2 FQGNSA. There are 15 residues in the CDR3. The CDR3 loop is CASSLVGGGATEAFF. CDR3 nucleotides: TGTGCCAGCAGCTTAGTTGGCGGGGGCGCCACTGAAGCTTTCTTT.

The V call is TRBV28, the J call TRBJ2-2; perhaps TRBD1 as D (6 bases). This CDR3 has 14 residues. V lost 6 bases and J lost 1, with 9 bases in between. Germline V gives CDR1 MDHEN, CDR2 SYDVKM. In nucleotides, the CDR3 is TGTGCCAGCAGCTCGGGACAGAACACCGGGGAGCTGTTTTTT. Translation: CASSSGQNTGELFF.

The rearrangement uses TRBV6-5 and TRBJ1-6; D may be TRBD1 (5 bases). CDR1 is MNHEY and CDR2 is SVGAGI in the germline V gene. V dropped 8 bases and J dropped 2 bases, with 13 bases sitting between them. CDR3 length: 15 residues. The CDR3 DNA is TGTGCCAGCTGGGACGGCGGGGCCTATAATTCACCCCTCCACTTT. This translates into CASWDGGAYNSPLHF.

The genes are TRBV7-9 and TRBJ1-3; D is unresolved. The germline V gene has CDR1 SEHNR and CDR2 FQNEAQ (reference sequence). The CDR3 is made up of 12 amino acids. The V end was cut by 1 base, the J end by 8 bases, with 6 bases between. CDR3 in DNA: TGTGCCAGCAGCTTAGTTGCGGACACCATATATTTT. Translating it yields CASSLVADTIYF.

The gene calls are TRBV2 and TRBJ1-1; D is undetermined. V lost 9 bases and J lost 2, with 19 bases in between. Germline V lookup: CDR1 SNHLY, CDR2 FYNNEI. The CDR3 is 15 residues long. CDR3 sequence (DNA): TGTGCCAGTTTAGCAGCCGGCAGAGCCAACACTGAAGCTTTCTTT. Its translation is CASLAAGRANTEAFF.

The chain is built from TRBV19 and TRBJ1-2; the D gene is possibly TRBD1 (6 bases). The V and J ends lost 6 bases and 6 bases respectively, with 14 bases between them. The CDR3 contains 13 residues. The germline V gene has CDR1 LNHDA and CDR2 SQIVND (reference sequence). The CDR3 region is CASRQGSVDGYTF. CDR3 nucleotides: TGTGCCAGTAGGCAGGGGTCCGTCGATGGCTACACCTTC. Drawing the rest from reference TRBV19 and TRBJ1-2, the complete variable domain is DGGITQSPKYLFRKEGQNVTLSCEQNLNHDAMYWYRQDPGQGLRLIYYSQIVNDFQKGDIAEGYSVSREKKESFPLTVTSAQKNPTAFYLCASRQGSVDGYTFGSGTRLTVV.

The chain joins TRBV19 to TRBJ2-5; 11 nucleotides match TRBD2. V dropped 6 bases and J dropped 7; count of bases not matched to a gene: 10. The CDR3 extends over 15 amino acids. CDR1 and CDR2 from the germline V gene are LNHDA and SQIVND (reference sequence). CDR3 coding DNA: TGTGCCAGTAGAGACGCACTAGCGGGAGTGTGGACCCAGTACTTC. Residues: CASRDALAGVWTQYF.

The J gene is TRBJ2-5, the V gene TRBV27, with a possible D match to TRBD2 (5 bases). V dropped 5 bases and J dropped 4 bases, with 11 bases sitting between them. In germline, CDR1 is MNHEY, CDR2 SMNVEV (reference sequence). The length of the CDR3 is 13 residues. This CDR3 is CASSPGSIETQYF. The CDR3, as DNA: TGTGCCAGCAGTCCGGGATCTATAGAGACCCAGTACTTC.

The chain employs TRBV10-1 and TRBJ1-3; 8 nucleotides line up with TRBD1. CDR1 WNHNN and CDR2 SYGVQD come from the germline V gene (reference sequence). The CDR3 consists of 19 residues. V shed 6 bases, J shed 3 bases, and the junction held 19 bases outside the gene matches. The CDR3 reads CASSQGGDRTGASGNTIYF. The CDR3 DNA reads as TGCGCCAGCAGCCAAGGAGGGGACAGGACTGGAGCTAGTGGAAACACCATATATTTT.

The rearrangement links TRBV27 to TRBJ1-6; possible D gene TRBD1, 5 bases. Trimming removed 7 bases from V and 6 bases from J, with 7 bases in between. Germline V gene data show CDR1 as MNHEY and CDR2 as SMNVEV (reference sequence). The CDR3 extends over 12 amino acids. CDR3 residues: CASTDSNSPLHF. In DNA form, the CDR3 reads TGTGCCAGCACAGACAGTAATTCACCCCTCCACTTT.

The chain has TRBV10-3 and TRBJ1-2; no firm D call. V was pared by 3 bases and J by 0 bases, with 8 bases between. The CDR3 totals 14 residues. Looked up from germline, CDR1 is ENHRY and CDR2 is SYGVKD. CDR3 DNA sequence: TGTGCCATCAGTGAAGGAGGGACTAACTATGGCTACACCTTC. It encodes CAISEGGTNYGYTF.

The chain has TRBV3-1 (or the pseudogene TRBV3-2) and TRBJ2-7; D call uncertain. Germline V lookup: CDR1 LGHDT, CDR2 YNNKEL (reference sequence). CDR3 size: 13 residues. The V end was cut by 1 base, the J end by 2 bases, with 6 bases between. CDR3 coding DNA: TGTGCCAGCAGCCAAGGAACAGCCTACGAGCAGTACTTC. Protein: CASSQGTAYEQYF.

This rearrangement joins TRBV9 to TRBJ1-2, with 7 positions matching TRBD1. After removal of 1 base from V and 4 bases from J, the junction contained 7 bases not matched to a gene. This CDR3 region has 15 residues. Per the germline V gene, CDR1 is SGDLS and CDR2 is YYNGEE. The CDR3, as DNA: TGTGCCAGCAGCGTAACTAGACAGGGAATCTATGGCTACACCTTC. Protein product: CASSVTRQGIYGYTF.

The genes are TRBV10-1 and TRBJ2-7; no firm D call. Looked up from germline, CDR1 is WNHNN and CDR2 is SYGVQD (reference sequence). Between the trimmed V and J ends, which lost 9 bases and 2 bases, there was a span of 14 bases. The CDR3 spans 13 residues. The chain's CDR3 is CASTRRVAYEQYF. The CDR3 DNA sequence: TGCGCCAGTACCCGGAGAGTCGCCTACGAGCAGTACTTC.

The CDR3 DNA follows: TGTGCCAGCAGCTTGAGTCAGGGGTCCCACGAGCAGTACTTC. It yields the protein CASSLSQGSHEQYF. V is TRBV5-5 and J is TRBJ2-7, with D perhaps TRBD1 (6 bases). V was trimmed by 1 base and J by 5 bases, leaving 13 bases between them. Germline values: CDR1 SGHKS, CDR2 YYEKEE (reference sequence). This CDR3 comprises 14 residues.

With regard to this clone: Other DNA variants within this sample encode the same CDR3. The chain combines TRBV28 with TRBJ1-1, with D uncertain. V was pared by 4 bases and J by 0 bases, with 3 bases between. Germline-derived CDR1 and CDR2 are MDHEN and SYDVKM. The CDR3 has 12 residues. CDR3 bases: TGTGCCAGCAGTTCCGTGAACACTGAAGCTTTCTTT. As protein: CASSSVNTEAFF.

This chain uses TRBV13 with TRBJ1-1, with unresolved D. The CDR3 extends over 13 amino acids. V shed 5 bases and J shed 1 base, with 8 bases lying between them. Per the germline V gene, CDR1 is PRHDT and CDR2 is FYEKMQ (reference sequence). As DNA, the CDR3 is TGTGCCAGCAGCGCGCCCTCGAACACTGAAGCTTTCTTT. Protein product: CASSAPSNTEAFF.

The chain recombines TRBV28 with TRBJ2-7; 12 nucleotides align to TRBD1. The CDR3 sequence is 15 residues long. The germline V gene encodes CDR1 MDHEN and CDR2 SYDVKM. V lost 4 bases, J lost 4 bases, and 5 bases stayed unmatched. This CDR3 is CASSSRDRGLYEQYF. The CDR3 bases are TGTGCCAGCAGTTCCCGGGACAGGGGGCTTTACGAGCAGTACTTC.

The rearrangement uses TRBV7-9 and TRBJ1-2; D is undetermined. V lost 7 bases, J lost 12 bases, and 15 bases lay in between. Germline-derived CDR1 and CDR2 are SEHNR and FQNEAQ (reference sequence). This CDR3 comprises 11 residues. Written as DNA, the CDR3 is TGTGCCAGCACCAGACACCCTCCCCACACCTTC. It yields the protein CASTRHPPHTF.

The chain employs TRBV4-1 and TRBJ1-1; unclear D gene. This CDR3 is 14 amino acids long. Deletions cut 1 base from V and 1 base from J, with 7 bases between. Germline V lookup: CDR1 MGHRA, CDR2 YSYEKL. The CDR3 nucleotides are TGCGCCAGCAGCCAAGTAGCTGCGAACACTGAAGCTTTCTTT. Encoded protein: CASSQVAANTEAFF.

The chain recombines TRBV9 with TRBJ2-7; D not certain. From germline, CDR1 is SGDLS and CDR2 YYNGEE. CDR3 size: 12 residues. Trimming left V 6 bases short and J 3 bases short, with 10 bases between. CDR3: CASTRVSYEQYF. The CDR3 DNA is TGTGCCAGCACCCGAGTTAGCTACGAGCAGTACTTC.

The V gene is TRBV5-1, the J gene TRBJ2-3; a weak D match, TRBD2 (7 bases). Germline V lookup: CDR1 SGHRS, CDR2 YFSETQ. V lost 4 bases to trimming and J lost 3 bases, with 15 bases between them. The length of the CDR3 is 15 residues. The CDR3, as DNA: TGCGCCAGCAGCCCTTCGGGGGGCTCAACAGATACGCAGTATTTT. Its translation: CASSPSGGSTDTQYF.

The gene calls are TRBV7-9 and TRBJ1-1, with 7 bases identical to TRBD1. V lost 5 bases and J lost 4; bases outside the gene matches: 16. There are 17 residues in the CDR3. Germline lookup yields CDR1 SEHNR and CDR2 FQNEAQ (reference sequence). CDR3 protein: CASSPIVIDRVGTEAFF. The DNA of the CDR3 is TGTGCCAGCAGCCCTATTGTCATAGACAGGGTAGGCACTGAAGCTTTCTTT.

This chain uses TRBV19 with TRBJ1-5, with D maybe TRBD1 (5 bases). Germline assignment: CDR1 LNHDA and CDR2 SQIVND (reference sequence). This CDR3 region has 13 residues. V lost 10 bases and J lost 5, with 15 bases in between. This chain's CDR3 is CAISGTGDQPQHF. Written as DNA, the CDR3 is TGTGCCATTTCCGGCACAGGTGATCAGCCCCAGCATTTT. Full variable domain (missing parts from reference TRBV19 and TRBJ1-5): DGGITQSPKYLFRKEGQNVTLSCEQNLNHDAMYWYRQDPGQGLRLIYYSQIVNDFQKGDIAEGYSVSREKKESFPLTVTSAQKNPTAFYLCAISGTGDQPQHFGDGTRLSIL.

The V call is TRBV29-1, the J call TRBJ1-3; D remains unclear. V was shortened by 4 bases and J by 2 bases, with 6 bases between the two germline ends. In germline, CDR1 is SQVTM, CDR2 ANQGSEA. The CDR3 has 12 residues. CDR3 coding DNA: TGCAGCGTTGCCCTTACTGGAAACACCATATATTTT. Translating it yields CSVALTGNTIYF.

In its sample, this clone was seen once. J is TRBJ1-6 and V is TRBV18; D gene unclear. V lost 3 bases and J 4 bases, leaving 13 bases between the germline ends. Germline V CDR1 and CDR2: KGHSH, LQKENI. The CDR3 runs to 16 residues. The CDR3 is CASSPRPATYNSPLHF. CDR3 DNA: TGTGCCAGCTCACCGAGACCGGCGACATATAATTCACCCCTCCACTTT.

This clone was observed a single time. V is TRBV7-9 and J is TRBJ2-7; 12 bases align to TRBD2. This CDR3 spans 15 amino acids. Trimming took 5 bases from V and 3 from J; bases not matched to a gene: 5. CDR1 SEHNR and CDR2 FQNEAQ come from the germline V gene (reference sequence). The DNA for the CDR3 is TGTGCCAGCAGCCCACTAGCGGGGGGAGTCTACGAGCAGTACTTC. Amino acids: CASSPLAGGVYEQYF.